This T cell receptor beta chain came from a study of T cell responses to AZD1222 COVID-19 vaccine. Study-level findings and limits: Spike-specific TCR depth and breadth grew after two AZD1222 doses. Among those given AZD1222, only five or six were seropositive at baseline. Donors were mostly white British, more females; clonal diversity possibly underestimated.

Germline V gene sequence: CDR1 PRHDT, CDR2 FYEKMQ (reference sequence). V lost 3 bases, J lost 8 bases, and 16 bases lay in between. The CDR3 consists of 15 residues. A remark on this clone: The antigen is not known.

Second doses were pooled across both intervals (about 4 or about 12 weeks). TCRdb's copy holds only in-frame clones and misses some; the assay was immunoSEQ multiplex PCR. This sample carries about 140,000 clones, 80% to 95% of them seen once, and the ten largest clones take less than 5%. This chain links TRBV13 with TRBJ1-4, with D possibly matching TRBD1 (5 bases). Sequencing used peripheral blood, obtained 28 days after the second AZD1222 dose. The receptor's source is an adult who received the AZD1222 COVID-19 vaccine. The DNA of the CDR3 is TGTGCCAGCAGCTTCCGAGGGGATAAAAGGGAAAAACTGTTTTTT. This codes for CASSFRGDKREKLFF. Combining the CDR3 with reference TRBV13 and TRBJ1-4 gives the whole variable domain AAGVIQSPRHLIKEKRETATLKCYPIPRHDTVYWYQQGPGQDPQFLISFYEKMQSDKGSIPDRFSAQQFSDYHSELNMSSLELGDSALYFCASSFRGDKREKLFFGSGTQLSVL.